This TCR beta chain was identified during a study of blood T cell repertoires in COVID-19. Study information: Acute and convalescent COVID-19 samples came from the United States, Italy and Spain.

Assay: immunoSEQ multiplex PCR; the TCRdb copy retains only in-frame clones and omits some. Among about 300,000 clones listed, approximately 90% were seen once. Germline CDR1 is SGHAT and CDR2 is FQNNGV. Deletions cut 3 bases from V and 4 bases from J, with 9 bases between. The CDR3 runs to 14 residues. The clonotype was recovered from a man younger than 35 with active or convalescent COVID-19. The chain combines TRBV11-2 with TRBJ1-4; no clear D. Sequencing was done on a sample of peripheral blood. The CDR3 reads CASSFIQVNEKLFF. The CDR3 DNA follows: TGTGCCAGCAGCTTTATCCAGGTTAATGAAAAACTGTTTTTT.